These 5 T cell receptor beta chains were all obtained from the same sample, sequenced in a study of shared clonotypes between healthy human individuals. Measured with immunoSEQ multiplex PCR; TCRdb has only the in-frame clones, and not every one. The table lists approximately 1,500,000 clones, roughly 96% of them singletons. Sequencing was done on a sample of naive CD4+ T cells sorted from blood. Subset reported: CD45RA+ positively selected. The receptors were gathered from a man under 40 in good health.

The chain joins TRBV5-4 to TRBJ2-3; the match to TRBD2 covers 10 bases. The CDR3 contains 20 residues. Losses at the gene ends were 1 base for V and 2 bases for J; bases not matched to a gene: 16. Germline CDR1 reads SGHNT; CDR2 reads YYREEE (reference sequence). This chain's CDR3 is CASSLPRLAGVPLNTDTQYF. CDR3 sequence (DNA): TGTGCCAGCAGCTTGCCCAGGCTAGCGGGAGTTCCCCTCAACACAGATACGCAGTATTTT.

The genes are TRBV7-2 and TRBJ2-5; TRBD2 matches at 7 bases. The V gene end was trimmed by 5 bases and the J gene end by 7 bases; junction bases not matched to a gene: 16. The length of the CDR3 is 16 residues. The germline V gene encodes CDR1 SGHTA and CDR2 FQGNSA. CDR3 loop: CASSPRRLAAGGTQYF. CDR3 DNA sequence: TGTGCCAGCAGCCCTAGACGCCTAGCGGCCGGGGGGACCCAGTACTTC.

V gene TRBV28 combines with J gene TRBJ2-1, with 9 bases lining up with TRBD1. CDR1 MDHEN and CDR2 SYDVKM come from the germline V gene. Trimming took 6 bases from V and 2 from J; bases not matched to a gene: 5. CDR3 length: 15 amino acids. The CDR3 protein is CASSPDRGAYNEQFF. CDR3 DNA sequence: TGTGCCAGCAGCCCGGACAGGGGAGCCTACAATGAGCAGTTCTTC.

The J gene is TRBJ1-5, the V gene TRBV7-6; 7 bases match TRBD1. CDR3 length: 15 residues. CDR1 SGHVS and CDR2 FNYEAQ come from the germline V gene. Unmatched junction bases numbered 6, after V lost 1 base and J lost 6 bases. Here the CDR3 reads CASSLGTGGPQPQHF. In DNA form, the CDR3 reads TGTGCCAGCAGCTTAGGGACAGGTGGGCCTCAGCCCCAGCATTTT.

The table lists this clone with a count of one. The same CDR3 can be traced to other DNA sequences in this sample. CDR3: CASSLGLVSYEQYF. The CDR3 DNA reads TGTGCCAGCAGCCTAGGACTAGTTTCCTACGAGCAGTACTTC. The chain uses TRBV7-9 and TRBJ2-7, with 7 bases lining up with TRBD2. Germline trimming cut 5 bases from V and 1 base from J; bases unmatched to any gene: 5. The CDR3 has 14 amino acids. The germline V gene has CDR1 SEHNR and CDR2 FQNEAQ (reference sequence).